This T cell receptor (beta chain) was identified in a study of blood T cell repertoires in COVID-19. Study-level background: Acute and convalescent COVID-19 samples came from the United States, Italy and Spain. Sources were T cells, B-cell-depleted T cells, or PBMCs; the material itself was cDNA or gDNA.

Authors' analysis steps: Estimation of nucleated cell counts was performed using reference gene primer amplification. TCRdb's table, derived via immunoSEQ multiplex PCR, lists solely in-frame clones and lacks some. V and J calls and clone size are given by that table; D and trimming were obtained from the DNA. The table lists 150,000 to 200,000 clones, approximately 84% of them singletons. Germline lookup yields CDR1 SGHVS and CDR2 FQNEAQ. The CDR3 is made up of 15 amino acids. Trimming removed 4 bases from V and 6 bases from J, with 18 bases in between. The specimen was peripheral blood. The gene calls are TRBV7-8 and TRBJ1-2, with a possible D match to TRBD1 (5 bases). The TCR originated in a woman of 80 years or more with acute or convalescent COVID-19. CDR3 region: CASSSPLMGLNGYTF. The CDR3 coding sequence is TGTGCCAGCAGCTCTCCACTGATGGGGCTGAATGGCTACACCTTC.